This T cell receptor beta chain emerged from a study of siplizumab effects on memory and regulatory T cells (dated by TCRdb to between 2018 and 2021). Broadly, across the study: The effect of the anti-CD2 antibody siplizumab on alloreactive T-cell subsets was examined in allogeneic mixed lymphocyte reactions constructed from human PBMCs. What the authors observed across the whole study: Unstimulated naive T cells appeared more diverse than memory T cells, and naive cells seemed to contribute substantially to the alloresponse. Roughly 80-97% of proliferating CD4+ or CD8+ clones could not be assigned a naive or memory phenotype. Sequences below about 10^-5 frequency were poorly captured, so only a minor fraction of alloreactive clones could be mapped to unstimulated subsets. Siplizumab significantly lowered the cumulative frequency of alloreactive sequences that could be traced to unstimulated CD4+ memory T cells. The suppressive function of proliferating Tregs from siplizumab cultures was not functionally confirmed. Among mappable alloreactive CD4+ clones, the Treg-derived fraction averaged around 69% with siplizumab versus approximately 27% in control reactions.

The CDR3 covers 13 residues, taking in both the cysteine and the phenylalanine. Only the CDR3 DNA is retained, 39 bases long and in frame from the first base. V drops 3 bases and J drops 1 base, leaving 6 bases in between. From the germline V gene, CDR1 is SQVTM and CDR2 is ANQGSEA. As concerns this clone: This clone's antigen is unknown. It has no much larger one-base neighbor in the sample; base qualities were not kept.

Library preparation used the immunoSEQ multiplex PCR assay. Each sample had 80,000 to 100,000 TCR templates assayed by the deep sequencing platform. Genomic DNA extracted from sorted T cells was used for TCRbeta CDR3 sequencing. In the paper's pipeline: Clonal analysis of TCRbeta CDR3 data was done in the R programming language. Comparing unstimulated samples against CFSE-low samples taken after the reaction was how alloreactive CD4+ and CD8+ clones were defined. Regulatory or non-regulatory origin was assigned to alloreactive CD4+ clones by matching of sequences to sorted unstimulated Treg and non-Treg repertoires. TCRdb took this table from immuneACCESS and kept in-frame rearrangements with V and J called. Such tables lack part of the clones; where checked against another copy, unresolved V genes explain under half of the gap, and the rest is unexplained. From that table come the V and J calls and clone size; the DNA was used to work out D and trimming. Here the sample has about 66,000 clones; roughly 96% occur a single time. The ten largest account for approximately 0.1% of the sample.

In addition, sequencing in three donor pairs included unstimulated CD8+ effector memory subsets alongside CD4+ naive, CD8+ naive, CD8+ TEMRA and CD4+ memory subsets. TCRbeta CDR3 sequencing was performed on sorted unstimulated T cells and on proliferating T cells recovered from mixed lymphocyte reactions. Fresh whole blood from ten HLA-typed healthy donors served as the source for isolating PBMCs. This sequence was found in a human donor in good health. Input material: naive CD8+ T cells sorted from blood. The cell subset or site label, read with the paper, signifies: unstimulated naive T cells. The rearranged segments are TRBV29-1 and TRBJ2-2; the D region may be TRBD1 or TRBD2, each matching 5 bases equally. The nucleotides read TGCAGCGTTGAGGGGGAGAACACCGGGGAGCTGTTTTTT. This translates into CSVEGENTGELFF.